The present T cell receptor beta chain was sequenced within a study of blood T cell repertoires in COVID-19 (dated by TCRdb to the early 2020s). With regard to the full study: Samples from collaborators originated in the United States, Italy and Spain and spanned both the acute and convalescent phases of COVID-19. The material from the prospective study consisted of cDNA or gDNA derived from T cells, B-cell-depleted T cells, or PBMCs. The dataset comprised deeply sampled blood TCRbeta repertoires from subjects exposed to, actively infected with, or recovered from COVID-19. The repertoires were released in a freely available public database meant as a resource for research on the immune response to SARS-CoV-2. Samples were obtained from the ongoing ImmuneRACE study (first 160 participants) and from 1,000 to 1,500 subjects provided by 6 global collaborators. Sample metadata almost always included a de-identified subject ID, COVID-19 status, age in years and sex. Where available, HLA class I and class II types were taken from metadata supplied by the sample provider and were not determined by assay-based typing.

TCRbeta CDR3 regions were amplified from genomic DNA by means of the immunoSEQ Assay, a bias-controlled multiplex PCR. Concerning the study's data processing: The number of nucleated cells in each sample was estimated from the amplification of reference gene primers within the assay. Sequence reads were collapsed and filtered to measure the absolute abundance of every unique TCRbeta CDR3 rearrangement. For each sample, productive Simpson clonality was calculated by taking the square root of Simpson's diversity index across productive rearrangements. TCRdb took over this immuneACCESS table, retaining in-frame rearrangements with V and J assigned. Such tables are incomplete; in checked studies, under half of the missing clones stem from an unresolved V gene, and the remainder is unexplained. V and J calls and clone size come straight from that table; D and trimming were deduced from the DNA. This sample comprises approximately 120,000 clones, 81% of them detected only once. Clones ranked in the top ten supply approximately 3.9% of the sample.

Study-wide conclusions, independent of this receptor: Clinical and demographic metadata were provided uncurated, with the amount varying by source and participant.

About this clone: Its cognate antigen has yet to be identified. No per-base quality is available; no much larger clone lies one base away.

The collaborating institutions used their own protocols to collect whole blood in K2EDTA tubes. For TCRbeta analysis, collaborators shipped samples as frozen whole blood, isolated PBMCs, or DNA extracted from either of those sample types. The CDR3 measures 14 amino acids from cysteine to phenylalanine. CDR3 DNA is the only sequence kept; it has 42 bases, read in frame from the first base. The germline V gene gives CDR1 as SNHLY and CDR2 as FYNNEI. V was cut back by 3 bases and J by 0 bases, leaving a gap of 6 bases between them. The sequence derives from a woman in her forties or fifties with acute or convalescent COVID-19. The rearrangement combines TRBV2 with TRBJ1-5; the D gene identity is not certain. The sequencing input was peripheral blood. The encoded CDR3 is CASSESNSNQPQHF. The nucleotide sequence reads as follows: TGTGCCAGCAGTGAGAGTAATAGCAATCAGCCCCAGCATTTT.